These 5 T cell receptor beta chains share one sample of origin, sequenced in a study of T-cell reconstitution after alpha-beta-depleted transplantation in children (TCRdb year 2016). The library was made by PCR. TCRdb records Illumina HiSeq 2500 as the sequencer. TCR library preparation used molecular barcoding, with unique molecular identifiers applied to normalize quantification of the TCRbeta repertoire. TCRdb cleaned the public reads at Q25 with fastp, built clones with MiXCR and kept in-frame beta chains. Entries that share a CDR3 protein sequence are merged under the most common genes and DNA. The sample table records about 400,000 distinct CDR3 sequences; approximately 12% of these occur just once. Jointly, the top ten make up about 4% of the sample. Material: PBMCs, obtained from the stem cell graft. The receptors derive from a human donor who donated a stem cell graft to a child with Fanconi anemia.

This clonotype was detected a few times. The V call is TRBV12-3 or TRBV12-4, the J call TRBJ2-5; D remains ambiguous. The length of the CDR3 is 13 residues. V was trimmed by 6 bases and J by 4 bases, leaving 12 bases between them. CDR3 in DNA: TGTGCCAGCAGCTATGGCGCAACAGAGACCCAGTACTTC. It specifies CASSYGATETQYF.

The table lists this clonotype with a few counts. The J gene is TRBJ2-3, the V gene TRBV6-1; D is ambiguous. Germline V gene lookup returns CDR1 MNHNS and CDR2 SASEGT. The CDR3 has 11 residues. V was shortened by 0 bases and J by 13 bases, with 8 bases between the two germline ends. The CDR3 nucleotides are TGTGCCAGCAGTGAAGCGCTAGGGAAGTATTTT. It specifies CASSEALGKYF.

This clonotype has a handful of counts. V and J are TRBV5-5 and TRBJ2-2, with a tentative D call TRBD2 (6 bases). The germline V gene has CDR1 SGHKS and CDR2 YYEKEE (reference sequence). This CDR3 has 14 amino acids. Trimming cost V 1 base and J 7 bases, with 11 bases left between them. For the CDR3, the DNA is TGTGCCAGCAGCTTGCGGGGGTTGAACGGGGAGCTGTTTTTT. Its protein product is CASSLRGLNGELFF.

V usage is TRBV20-1 and J usage is TRBJ2-3; 8 nucleotides align to TRBD1. J lost 1 base, V lost 3 bases, and 9 bases had no gene match. CDR1 and CDR2 (germline): DFQATT, SNEGSKA (reference sequence). There are 16 residues in the CDR3. The CDR3 loop is CSASGQGAGGTDTQYF. The CDR3 nucleotides are TGCAGTGCTAGTGGCCAGGGGGCTGGTGGCACAGATACGCAGTATTTT.

This clonotype was detected ten times or more. V and J are TRBV20-1 and TRBJ2-3, with 8 bases lining up with TRBD2. CDR3 length equals 15 residues. The V gene end was trimmed by 4 bases and the J gene end by 2 bases; junction bases not matched to a gene: 8. The germline gives CDR1 DFQATT, CDR2 SNEGSKA (reference sequence). The CDR3 reads CSANVGGGLTDTQYF. Written as DNA, the CDR3 is TGCAGTGCTAACGTCGGCGGGGGGCTCACAGATACGCAGTATTTT.